This entry describes one T cell receptor (beta chain). Clones were sequenced by immunoSEQ multiplex PCR, and TCRdb holds only the in-frame ones, with some missing. The sample comprises 20,000 to 25,000 clones, roughly 84% of which are singletons, and roughly 7.7% rests with the top ten. These data originate in a study of T cell changes during pregnancy in multiple sclerosis. Per the germline V gene, CDR1 is SEHNR and CDR2 is FQNEAQ (reference sequence). Losses at the gene ends were 6 bases for V and 1 base for J; bases not matched to a gene: 10. This CDR3 contains 17 residues. The V gene is TRBV7-9, the J gene TRBJ2-5; 11 bases are shared with TRBD2. The receptor's source is a female donor with multiple sclerosis, enrolled in a pregnancy study. The specimen comprised CD8+ T cells from peripheral blood mononuclear cells, sampled after pregnancy. Written as DNA, the CDR3 is TGTGCCAGCAGGACCACTAGCGGGAGTATAGTCCAAGAGACCCAGTACTTC. Its translation is CASRTTSGSIVQETQYF. Full variable domain (rest looked up from reference TRBV7-9 and TRBJ2-5): DTGVSQNPRHKITKRGQNVTFRCDPISEHNRLYWYRQTLGQGPEFLTYFQNEAQLEKSRLLSDRFSAERPKGSFSTLEIQRTEQGDSAMYLCASRTTSGSIVQETQYFGPGTRLLVL.